These 23 T cell receptor beta chains came from one sample sequenced in a study of blood T cell repertoires in COVID-19. Method: immunoSEQ multiplex PCR; TCRdb's copy keeps in-frame clones and lacks some. The sample has hundreds of thousands of clones; about 84% are singletons. The sequenced sample was PBMCs or T cells enriched from blood (not recorded which). These receptors were obtained from a man aged 25 to 45 with acute COVID-19.

This chain links TRBV15 with TRBJ1-5; D perhaps matches TRBD1 (5 bases). V lost 0 bases and J lost 6, with 9 bases in between. Germline CDR1 and CDR2: LNHNV and YYDKDF (reference sequence). The CDR3 totals 14 residues. The CDR3 loop reads CATSREAQGQPQHF. The CDR3 DNA is TGTGCCACCAGCAGAGAGGCTCAGGGTCAGCCCCAGCATTTT.

This clone was seen once. This chain connects TRBV28 to TRBJ1-2; D perhaps matches TRBD1 (6 bases). Per germline, CDR1 MDHEN and CDR2 SYDVKM. The germline V and J ends were trimmed by 4 bases and 8 bases, with 11 bases remaining between them. This CDR3 contains 12 residues. The DNA for the CDR3 is TGTGCCAGCAGTTCCAGGGGTGAGGGCTACACCTTC. Translated: CASSSRGEGYTF.

The chain employs TRBV10-3 and TRBJ1-1, with TRBD1 as a possible D gene (6 bases). V lost 7 bases and J 5 bases, leaving 17 bases between the germline ends. This CDR3 has 14 residues. Germline CDR1 reads ENHRY; CDR2 reads SYGVKD. The CDR3 DNA follows: TGTGCCATCACCCCGGACGGGAGGGGGACTGAAGCTTTCTTT. Its protein is CAITPDGRGTEAFF.

V and J are TRBV1 and TRBJ2-1; TRBD2 is the table's D call, not checked against the DNA. TRBV1 is shown as a pseudogene. This CDR3 is 15 amino acids long. The CDR3 region is CTSQNGGAGHNEQFF. The CDR3 DNA is TGCACCAGCCAAAATGGGGGGGCCGGCCACAATGAGCAGTTCTTC.

The chain has TRBV29-1 and TRBJ1-5, with TRBD1 as a possible D gene (5 bases). Germline V CDR1 and CDR2: SQVTM, ANQGSEA. The CDR3 contains 14 residues. With 4 bases removed from V and 2 bases from J, the gap between germline ends came to 12 bases. CDR3 sequence (DNA): TGCAGCGTTGGCTCTGGAGGGGGCAATCAGCCCCAGCATTTT. Translated, it gives CSVGSGGGNQPQHF.

A word on this clone: Additional DNA sequences in this sample encode the identical CDR3. The V call is TRBV18, the J call TRBJ1-3; TRBD1 matches 8 bases. This CDR3 is built from 15 residues. Germline values: CDR1 KGHSH, CDR2 LQKENI. Trimming at V came to 1 base and at J to 2 bases, leaving 1 base not matched to a gene. CDR3 protein: CASSPLDRAGNTIYF. CDR3 bases: TGTGCCAGCTCACCACTGGACAGGGCTGGAAACACCATATATTTT.

The genes are TRBV11-2 and TRBJ1-5, with a tentative D call TRBD1 (6 bases). The V end lost 3 bases, the J end lost 4 bases, and 10 bases lay between the germline ends. This CDR3 has 14 amino acids. The germline gives CDR1 SGHAT, CDR2 FQNNGV. In nucleotides, the CDR3 is TGTGCCAGCAGCTTGAACAGGGAAAATCAGCCCCAGCATTTT. Amino acids: CASSLNRENQPQHF.

The chain has TRBV6-1 and TRBJ2-1; 9 bases map to TRBD1. The trim removed 2 bases at V and 9 bases at J, leaving 2 bases unmatched. The CDR3 spans 13 residues. Germline loops: CDR1 MNHNS, CDR2 SASEGT. The CDR3 region is CASSETGGTEQFF. The CDR3 DNA reads TGTGCCAGCAGTGAAACAGGGGGCACTGAGCAGTTCTTC.

The chain joins TRBV4-1 to TRBJ2-2, with D maybe TRBD1 (6 bases). Per germline, CDR1 MGHRA and CDR2 YSYEKL. Trimming cost V 3 bases and J 2 bases, with 10 bases left between them. This CDR3 region has 15 residues. The CDR3 DNA sequence: TGCGCCAGCAGCCAGGTGGACAGTAACACCGGGGAGCTGTTTTTT. Amino acids: CASSQVDSNTGELFF.

J is TRBJ2-7 and V is TRBV5-1, with 9 bases aligning to TRBD2. The V gene end was trimmed by 2 bases and the J gene end by 2 bases; junction bases not matched to a gene: 8. Germline V CDR1 and CDR2: SGHRS, YFSETQ. The CDR3 has 16 residues. CDR3 DNA sequence: TGCGCCAGCAGCTTTATCCCGGGACTAGCCGCCTACGAGCAGTACTTC. Translated: CASSFIPGLAAYEQYF.

The CDR3 here is CASSPSGSVSGNTIYF. The CDR3 nucleotides are TGTGCCAGCTCACCCTCCGGCAGCGTCTCTGGAAACACCATATATTTT. This chain connects TRBV18 to TRBJ1-3, with D unresolved. Germline CDR1 KGHSH, CDR2 LQKENI. Trimming pared 3 bases from V and 0 bases from J, leaving 12 bases between. CDR3 length: 16 residues.

The gene calls are TRBV6-5 and TRBJ1-2; the D gene is possibly TRBD1 (5 bases). This CDR3 spans 12 amino acids. Germline V lookup: CDR1 MNHEY, CDR2 SVGAGI. Trimming left V 6 bases short and J 7 bases short, with 12 bases between. The CDR3 sequence is CASREGSGGYTF. In DNA form, the CDR3 reads TGTGCCAGCAGGGAGGGGTCGGGTGGCTACACCTTC.

This clone occurred once. The V call is TRBV15, the J call TRBJ2-3; D might be TRBD1 (5 bases). Germline V gene data show CDR1 as LNHNV and CDR2 as YYDKDF (reference sequence). The CDR3 loop spans 13 amino acids. V lost 5 bases and J lost 4, with 10 bases in between. CDR3 bases: TGTGCCACCAGCCACTCAGGGCCAGATACGCAGTATTTT. Translation: CATSHSGPDTQYF.

The chain combines TRBV6-1 with TRBJ1-2, with 8 nucleotides matching TRBD1. Trimming cost V 2 bases and J 8 bases; bases outside gene matches: 7. Germline V lookup: CDR1 MNHNS, CDR2 SASEGT. This CDR3 is built from 14 residues. CDR3 residues: CASSERPGGGGYTF. The DNA of the CDR3 is TGTGCCAGCAGTGAAAGGCCAGGGGGCGGGGGCTACACCTTC.

The rearrangement links TRBV7-9 to TRBJ1-4; a possible D gene is TRBD1 (6 bases). The CDR3 covers 15 residues. Germline assignment: CDR1 SEHNR and CDR2 FQNEAQ (reference sequence). V lost 9 bases and J lost 8, with 22 bases in between. The CDR3 coding sequence is TGTGCCAGGTCGATCATTCAGGGCAGGGGCGAAAAACTGTTTTTT. Encoded protein: CARSIIQGRGEKLFF.

This clone was observed a few times. The chain joins TRBV2 to TRBJ1-1; TRBD1 matches at 7 bases. Germline-derived CDR1 and CDR2 are SNHLY and FYNNEI. The trim removed 5 bases at V and 5 bases at J, leaving 5 bases unmatched. The CDR3 runs to 13 residues. Here the CDR3 reads CASSTDRETEAFF. For the CDR3, the DNA is TGTGCCAGCAGTACTGACAGGGAGACTGAAGCTTTCTTT.

The rearrangement uses TRBV2 and TRBJ2-3; D is possibly TRBD2 (5 bases). V lost 2 bases and J 1 base, leaving 10 bases between the germline ends. Germline assignment: CDR1 SNHLY and CDR2 FYNNEI. The CDR3 length is 15 residues. This CDR3 is CASSETGIGTDTQYF. DNA of the CDR3: TGTGCCAGCAGTGAAACGGGGATTGGCACAGATACGCAGTATTTT.

This clone was counted once. V is TRBV6-6 and J is TRBJ2-1; the D gene is possibly TRBD2 (5 bases). Germline lookup yields CDR1 MNHNY and CDR2 SVGAGI (reference sequence). Trimming left V 2 bases short and J 2 bases short, with 13 bases between. This CDR3 is built from 16 residues. The CDR3 sequence: CASSYNGLPAYNEQFF. The CDR3 DNA sequence: TGTGCCAGCAGTTACAACGGACTGCCCGCCTACAATGAGCAGTTCTTC.

This chain links TRBV5-1 with TRBJ1-4; D not certain. Germline lookup yields CDR1 SGHRS and CDR2 YFSETQ. The CDR3 is 12 amino acids. V lost 4 bases, J lost 6 bases, and 7 bases lay in between. CDR3 sequence (DNA): TGCGCCAGCAGCCTCACAGATGAAAAACTGTTTTTT. This sequence encodes CASSLTDEKLFF.

The rearrangement links TRBV15 to TRBJ1-4; no clear D gene. V lost 1 base and J 1 base, leaving 7 bases between the germline ends. Per germline, CDR1 LNHNV and CDR2 YYDKDF (reference sequence). CDR3 length: 15 residues. CDR3 sequence (DNA): TGTGCCACCAGCAGAGGAGAGGGAACTAATGAAAAACTGTTTTTT. Protein: CATSRGEGTNEKLFF. The variable domain in full, with the rest retrieved from reference TRBV15 and TRBJ1-4, is DAMVIQNPRYQVTQFGKPVTLSCSQTLNHNVMYWYQQKSSQAPKLLFHYYDKDFNNEADTPDNFQSRRPNTSFCFLDIRSPGLGDTAMYLCATSRGEGTNEKLFFGSGTQLSVL.

On this clone: Other DNA sequences in this specimen translate into the identical CDR3. The chain employs TRBV5-1 and TRBJ1-1; D is ambiguous. The ends were cut back, 0 bases at V and 0 bases at J, with 12 bases in the middle. The CDR3 length is 16 residues. Germline loops: CDR1 SGHRS, CDR2 YFSETQ. The CDR3 region has the DNA TGCGCCAGCAGCTTGGCCGGTGGAGGGATGAACACTGAAGCTTTCTTT. Encoded protein: CASSLAGGGMNTEAFF.

V is TRBV19 and J is TRBJ1-2; D is unresolved. In germline, CDR1 is LNHDA, CDR2 SQIVND (reference sequence). With 3 bases removed from V and 2 bases from J, the gap between germline ends came to 19 bases. The CDR3 is 17 amino acids. DNA of the CDR3: TGTGCCAGTAGTATCAAGGAAAGGTCGCGGCGGAACTATGGCTACACCTTC. Residues: CASSIKERSRRNYGYTF.

The chain employs TRBV30 and TRBJ1-3; perhaps TRBD1 as D (5 bases). V was trimmed by 0 bases and J by 7 bases, leaving 7 bases between them. Germline-derived CDR1 and CDR2 are GTSNPN and SVGIG (reference sequence). The CDR3 has 12 amino acids. CDR3 nucleotide sequence: TGTGCCTGGAGTGTGGGGGGGAACACCATATATTTT. This translates into CAWSVGGNTIYF.